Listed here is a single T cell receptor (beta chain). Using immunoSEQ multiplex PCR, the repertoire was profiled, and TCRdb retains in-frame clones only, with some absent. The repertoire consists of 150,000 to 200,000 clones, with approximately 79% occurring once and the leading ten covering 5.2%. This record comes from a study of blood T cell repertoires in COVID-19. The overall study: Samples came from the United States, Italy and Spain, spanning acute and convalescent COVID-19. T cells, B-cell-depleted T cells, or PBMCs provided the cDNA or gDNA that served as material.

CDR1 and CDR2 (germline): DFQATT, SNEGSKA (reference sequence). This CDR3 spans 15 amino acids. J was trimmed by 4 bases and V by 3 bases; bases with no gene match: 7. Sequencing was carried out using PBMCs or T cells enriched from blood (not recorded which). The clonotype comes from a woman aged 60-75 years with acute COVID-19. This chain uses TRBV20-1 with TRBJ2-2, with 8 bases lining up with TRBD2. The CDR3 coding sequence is TGCAGTGCTAGTCGGCGGGGGGCGTTCACCGGGGAGCTGTTTTTT. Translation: CSASRRGAFTGELFF.